This T cell receptor beta chain was sequenced in a study of post-analysis software for immune sequencing data. About the research overall: As for disease course, relapsing-remitting, secondary progressive and progressive-relapsing multiple sclerosis were all included.

Details on this clonotype: Its antigen is not identified. A much larger clonotype is one base distant, so this may be a read error.

Unique molecular identifiers had been added to the TCR beta cDNA libraries. Input of about 1 to 11 million T cells yielded 550,000 or so cDNA molecules. TCRdb independently ran MiXCR on the PCR reads; one entry per CDR3 protein. This table holds roughly 200,000 distinct CDR3 sequences, about 30% found once. Trimming pared 7 bases from V and 4 bases from J, leaving 17 bases between. This CDR3 spans 14 amino acids. CDR1 and CDR2 (germline): SNHLY, FYNNEI. Broader study findings: Controls showed lower frequencies than patients for five TRBV segments, and TRBV5-6, TRBV5-1 and TRBV20-1 were among these. Those with multiple sclerosis, the patient group, showed significantly lower normalized Chao1 diversity than controls. Pronounced co-clustering by F measure was evident among identically batched samples.

Sequenced: blood. V gene TRBV2 combines with J gene TRBJ2-7; D might be TRBD1 or TRBD2, each matching 5 bases. The TCR was taken from a girl younger than 18 with multiple sclerosis. The DNA for the CDR3 is TGTGCCAGCACTTACGGGGCACCTAAATACGAGCAGTACTTC. Its protein is CASTYGAPKYEQYF.